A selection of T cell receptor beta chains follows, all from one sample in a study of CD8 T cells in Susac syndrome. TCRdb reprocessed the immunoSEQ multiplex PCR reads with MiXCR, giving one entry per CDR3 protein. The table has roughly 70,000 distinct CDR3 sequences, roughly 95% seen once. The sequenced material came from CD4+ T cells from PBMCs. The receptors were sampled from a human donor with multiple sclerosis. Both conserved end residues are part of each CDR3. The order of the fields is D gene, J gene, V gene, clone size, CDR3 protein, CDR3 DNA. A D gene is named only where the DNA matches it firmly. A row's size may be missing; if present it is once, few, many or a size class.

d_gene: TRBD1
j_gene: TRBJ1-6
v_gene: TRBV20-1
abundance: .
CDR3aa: CSAPGGGASPNSPLHF
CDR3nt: TGCAGTGCACCAGGGGGGGGCGCTTCCCCTAATTCACCCCTCCACTTT

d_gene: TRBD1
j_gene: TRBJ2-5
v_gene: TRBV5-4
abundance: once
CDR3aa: CASSLDRGTETQYF
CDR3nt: TGTGCCAGCAGCTTGGACAGGGGGACGGAGACCCAGTACTTC

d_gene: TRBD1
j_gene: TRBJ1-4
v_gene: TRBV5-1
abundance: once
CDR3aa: CASSSAGTGEGEKLFF
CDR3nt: TGCGCCAGCAGCTCCGCTGGGACAGGGGAGGGTGAAAAACTGTTTTTT

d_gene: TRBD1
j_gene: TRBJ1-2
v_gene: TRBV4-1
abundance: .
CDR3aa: CASSPGQGFSYGYTF
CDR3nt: TGCGCCAGCAGCCCAGGACAGGGCTTTTCCTATGGCTACACCTTC

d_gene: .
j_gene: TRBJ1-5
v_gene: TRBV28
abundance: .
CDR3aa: CASSGGGSNQPQHF
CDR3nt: TGTGCCAGCAGCGGCGGGGGCAGCAATCAGCCCCAGCATTTT

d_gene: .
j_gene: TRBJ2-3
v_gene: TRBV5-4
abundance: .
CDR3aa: CASSSGGWGTDTQYF
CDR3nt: TGTGCCAGCAGCTCCGGGGGCTGGGGCACAGATACGCAGTATTTT

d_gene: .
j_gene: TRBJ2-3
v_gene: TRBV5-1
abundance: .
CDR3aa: CASSLGGAASTDTQYF
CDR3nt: TGCGCCAGCAGCTTGGGAGGGGCCGCTAGCACAGATACGCAGTATTTT

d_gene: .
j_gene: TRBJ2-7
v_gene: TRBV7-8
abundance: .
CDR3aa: CASSSPPPGTAYEQYF
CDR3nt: TGTGCCAGCAGCTCACCCCCGCCAGGTACGGCCTACGAGCAGTACTTC

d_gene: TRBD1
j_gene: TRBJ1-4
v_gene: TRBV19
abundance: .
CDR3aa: CASDATGTNEKLFF
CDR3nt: TGTGCCAGTGATGCGACAGGGACCAATGAAAAACTGTTTTTT

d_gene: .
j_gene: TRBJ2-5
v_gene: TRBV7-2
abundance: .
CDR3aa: CASSLRVQPQETQYF
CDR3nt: TGTGCCAGCAGCTTACGAGTTCAGCCTCAAGAGACCCAGTACTTC

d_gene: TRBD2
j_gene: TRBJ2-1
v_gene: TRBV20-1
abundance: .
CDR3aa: CSASRGIAGGNEQFF
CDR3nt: TGCAGTGCTTCCCGGGGGATAGCGGGAGGGAATGAGCAGTTCTTC

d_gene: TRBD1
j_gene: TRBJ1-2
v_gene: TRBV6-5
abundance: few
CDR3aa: CASSLGQGDGYTF
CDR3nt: TGTGCCAGCAGCCTGGGACAGGGAGATGGCTACACCTTC

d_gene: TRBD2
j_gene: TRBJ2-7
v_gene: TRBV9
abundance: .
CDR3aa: CASSVGLAGNSYEQYF
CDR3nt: TGTGCCAGCAGCGTAGGGCTAGCGGGAAACTCCTACGAGCAGTACTTC